The 18 T cell receptor beta chains below were found in one sample sequenced in a study of cytomegalovirus exposure and HLA in healthy donors (dated by TCRdb to the late 2010s). The library relied on the immunoSEQ multiplex PCR assay. For the multiplex PCR, a mixture combining 60 forward primers for TCR Vbeta segments and 13 reverse primers for TCR Jbeta segments was used. Entries here come from immuneACCESS through TCRdb and include only in-frame sequences with V and J called. Some clones fail to appear in such tables; in the studies checked, an unresolved V gene covers under half of the shortfall, and the cause of the remainder is unknown. This sample lists 200,000 to 250,000 clones; 85% to 90% were detected once. The ten largest clonotypes hold approximately 1% of the sample. The specimen sequenced was PBMCs. Receptors were obtained from a woman younger than 35 in good health and CMV-seronegative.

This clone was picked up one time. The rearrangement joins TRBV6-4 to TRBJ2-2; D not certain. With 4 bases removed from V and 0 bases from J, the gap between germline ends came to 6 bases. Germline CDR1 and CDR2: MRHNA and SNTAGT. CDR3 length: 14 residues. The CDR3 loop reads CASSVSTNTGELFF. CDR3 nucleotide sequence: TGTGCCAGCAGTGTTAGCACGAACACCGGGGAGCTGTTTTTT.

Worth noting for this clone: Within the sample, other DNA sequences also encode this same CDR3. The CDR3, as DNA: TGTGCCAGCAGCTTAGGCCAGCAAGAGACCCAGTACTTC. Translating it yields CASSLGQQETQYF. The chain is built from TRBV11-3 and TRBJ2-5; D call uncertain. Trimming took 1 base from V and 2 from J, leaving 5 bases between them. This CDR3 has 13 amino acids. Germline values: CDR1 SGHNT, CDR2 YENEEA.

CDR3 protein: CASSRTGLAGANEQFF. For the CDR3, the DNA is TGCGCCAGCAGCCGGACAGGACTAGCGGGAGCCAATGAGCAGTTCTTC. The chain carries TRBV4-1 and TRBJ2-1; TRBD2 aligns across 13 bases. V dropped 4 bases and J dropped 6; count of bases not matched to a gene: 6. The CDR3 extends over 16 amino acids. Germline values: CDR1 MGHRA, CDR2 YSYEKL.

The chain links TRBV7-9 to TRBJ1-1; no definite D call. CDR3 length: 13 residues. V shed 6 bases and J shed 7 bases, with 15 bases lying between them. Looked up from germline, CDR1 is SEHNR and CDR2 is FQNEAQ (reference sequence). CDR3 bases: TGTGCCAGCAGATCTGGGCCATTGGGTGAAGCTTTCTTT. Translated: CASRSGPLGEAFF.

V usage is TRBV4-1 and J usage is TRBJ2-7; 7 bases are shared with TRBD2. V was pared by 3 bases and J by 3 bases, with 8 bases of the junction left unmatched. Per germline, CDR1 MGHRA and CDR2 YSYEKL. CDR3 length equals 15 residues. The CDR3 protein is CASSQRATSVYEQYF. CDR3 bases: TGCGCCAGCAGCCAGAGGGCTACTAGCGTCTACGAGCAGTACTTC.

V gene TRBV10-3 combines with J gene TRBJ1-1; TRBD1 is a possible D gene (6 bases). The CDR3 runs 16 residues. Between the trimmed V and J ends, which lost 4 bases and 3 bases, there was a span of 18 bases. Germline V gene lookup returns CDR1 ENHRY and CDR2 SYGVKD. CDR3 sequence reads: CAISATTGTPDTEAFF. CDR3 bases: TGTGCCATCAGTGCTACGACCGGGACACCAGACACTGAAGCTTTCTTT.

The J gene is TRBJ2-1, the V gene TRBV11-2, with 9 bases identical to TRBD1. Germline assignment: CDR1 SGHAT and CDR2 FQNNGV. This CDR3 has 15 amino acids. V dropped 6 bases and J dropped 8; count of bases not matched to a gene: 11. CDR3 in amino acids: CASRRWGQGKDEQFF. CDR3 nucleotide sequence: TGTGCCAGCAGGCGCTGGGGACAGGGTAAGGATGAGCAGTTCTTC. The whole variable domain, filled in from reference TRBV11-2 and TRBJ2-1, reads EAGVAQSPRYKIIEKRQSVAFWCNPISGHATLYWYQQILGQGPKLLIQFQNNGVVDDSQLPKDRFSAERLKGVDSTLKIQPAKLEDSAVYLCASRRWGQGKDEQFFGPGTRLTVL.

The rearrangement uses TRBV5-1 and TRBJ2-4; 12 nucleotides match TRBD2. The V segment lost 0 bases and the J segment 8 bases; nucleotides outside the gene matches: 6. Germline values: CDR1 SGHRS, CDR2 YFSETQ. The length of the CDR3 is 16 residues. This CDR3 is CASSLGPSGGADIQYF. The CDR3 DNA sequence: TGCGCCAGCAGCTTGGGGCCTAGCGGGGGGGCGGACATTCAGTACTTC.

The chain uses TRBV11-3 and TRBJ2-1, with D possibly being TRBD2 (5 bases). Trimming pared 1 base from V and 0 bases from J, leaving 10 bases between. Germline CDR1 SGHNT, CDR2 YENEEA. This CDR3 spans 16 amino acids. The CDR3 nucleotides are TGTGCCAGCAGCTTAGGGGCTAGCAGCTCCTACAATGAGCAGTTCTTC. Translation: CASSLGASSSYNEQFF.

The chain joins TRBV19 to TRBJ2-1; D is possibly TRBD2 (6 bases). Germline CDR1 LNHDA, CDR2 SQIVND (reference sequence). The V end was cut by 5 bases, the J end by 12 bases, with 20 bases between. The CDR3 is made up of 14 amino acids. The CDR3 nucleotides read TGTGCCAGTAGTGGGGTAAAAGCGGGCCCCTGGCAGTTCTTC. It translates to CASSGVKAGPWQFF.

The chain joins TRBV10-3 to TRBJ2-1; 9 bases are a match to TRBD2. V lost 4 bases, J lost 3 bases, and 4 bases stayed unmatched. Germline V lookup: CDR1 ENHRY, CDR2 SYGVKD. This CDR3 contains 15 residues. CDR3 amino acids: CAISVASGIYNEQFF. As DNA, the CDR3 is TGTGCCATCAGTGTAGCTAGCGGGATCTACAATGAGCAGTTCTTC.

V and J are TRBV7-2 and TRBJ2-1, with 7 bases lining up with TRBD2. V shed 2 bases, J shed 3 bases, and the junction held 4 bases outside the gene matches. CDR1 is SGHTA, CDR2 FQGNSA, per germline. The CDR3 length is 15 residues. In nucleotides, the CDR3 is TGTGCCAGCAGCTTATCGCGGGAGAGCTACAATGAGCAGTTCTTC. Its translation: CASSLSRESYNEQFF.

V is TRBV5-4 and J is TRBJ2-3, with TRBD2 matching 9 bases. Per germline, CDR1 SGHNT and CDR2 YYREEE (reference sequence). The CDR3 runs to 16 residues. J was trimmed by 2 bases and V by 1 base; bases with no gene match: 5. CDR3 loop: CASSLSGGGVTDTQYF. In nucleotides, the CDR3 is TGTGCCAGCAGCTTGTCTGGCGGGGGGGTCACAGATACGCAGTATTTT.

The chain combines TRBV5-1 with TRBJ2-7; TRBD2 agrees at 9 bases. The V gene's germline CDR1 is SGHRS and CDR2 YFSETQ. J gave up 3 bases and V 3 bases, and 13 bases lay outside the gene matches. This CDR3 comprises 17 residues. The CDR3 sequence is CASSYRQDSGSFYEQYF. CDR3 coding DNA: TGCGCCAGCAGCTATAGACAAGATAGCGGGAGTTTCTACGAGCAGTACTTC.

CDR3: CASSPLTGDEQYF. In nucleotides, the CDR3 is TGTGCCAGCTCACCATTAACAGGGGACGAGCAGTACTTC. The rearrangement joins TRBV18 to TRBJ2-7, with TRBD1 identical over 7 bases. Germline loops: CDR1 KGHSH, CDR2 LQKENI. The CDR3 loop spans 13 amino acids. The J segment lost 5 bases and the V segment lost 2 bases, leaving 3 bases of the junction unmatched.

This chain links TRBV27 with TRBJ2-5, with no clear D. The CDR3 consists of 13 residues. CDR1 and CDR2 (germline): MNHEY, SMNVEV (reference sequence). Trimming shortened V by 11 bases and J by 4 bases, and 17 bases separated the two germline ends. CDR3 loop: CAVGVRFGETQYF. The CDR3 DNA follows: TGTGCCGTAGGCGTGAGGTTTGGAGAGACCCAGTACTTC.

The V and J genes are TRBV4-1 and TRBJ2-1; 7 bases map to TRBD2. Germline V CDR1 and CDR2: MGHRA, YSYEKL. With V trimmed by 0 bases and J by 8 bases, 16 bases remained unmatched. The CDR3 length is 18 residues. The CDR3 nucleotides read TGCGCCAGCAGCCAAGAGGGTTTGCGGGGGACGTGGATCGATGAGCAGTTCTTC. The encoded protein is CASSQEGLRGTWIDEQFF.

This chain links TRBV30 with TRBJ2-7, with TRBD2 matching over 7 bases. CDR1 and CDR2 from the germline V gene are GTSNPN and SVGIG (reference sequence). The J segment lost 3 bases and the V segment lost 5 bases, leaving 10 bases of the junction unmatched. CDR3 size: 14 residues. CDR3 in DNA: TGTGCCTGGTCACGTGCGGGAGCAATCTACGAGCAGTACTTC. Encoded protein: CAWSRAGAIYEQYF.